These T cell receptor beta chains were read from a single sample in a study of blood T cell repertoires in COVID-19. TCRdb keeps only in-frame clones here, not all; method: immunoSEQ multiplex PCR. This table holds about 130,000 clones, about 88% found once. Source material: peripheral blood. All receptors come from a woman older than 75 with acute or convalescent COVID-19. Each CDR3 is given with its conserved first and last residue. The D gene is left open where the match is weak. Rows may omit the clone size; those that give it use once, few, many or a size class.

J,D,size,V,CDR3,DNA
TRBJ1-2,NA,once,TRBV4-3,CASSPKGRARDYGYTF,TGCGCCAGCAGCCCCAAGGGTAGGGCCAGGGACTATGGCTACACCTTC
TRBJ1-2,NA,NA,TRBV12-3/TRBV12-4,CASTPSGLPGYTF,TGTGCCAGCACCCCTTCGGGGTTACCTGGCTACACCTTC
TRBJ2-7,NA,NA,TRBV10-3,CAISRGVAYEQYF,TGTGCCATCAGCAGGGGGGTTGCCTACGAGCAGTACTTC
TRBJ1-1,NA,NA,TRBV29-1,CSVDIRGDTEAFF,TGCAGCGTTGACATCCGGGGAGACACTGAAGCTTTCTTT
TRBJ2-7,NA,NA,TRBV21-1,CASSKMVTTRRLHEQYF,TGTGCCAGCAGCAAAATGGTAACCACTAGGAGGTTGCACGAGCAGTACTTC
TRBJ2-5,NA,NA,TRBV4-2,CASSPGLQETQYF,TGTGCCAGCAGCCCCGGACTGCAAGAGACCCAGTACTTC
TRBJ2-5,NA,NA,TRBV19,CASRLQETQYF,TGTGCCAGTAGGCTACAAGAGACCCAGTACTTC
TRBJ1-2,TRBD1,NA,TRBV5-1,CASSISGTGGEGYTF,TGCGCCAGCAGCATTTCCGGGACAGGGGGCGAAGGCTACACCTTC
TRBJ1-3,NA,NA,TRBV28,CASSTLGRGLAGNTIYF,TGTGCCAGCAGTACCCTGGGGCGGGGCTTGGCTGGAAACACCATATATTTT
TRBJ2-3,NA,NA,TRBV6-5,CASKEGITDTQYF,TGTGCCAGCAAGGAGGGGATAACAGATACGCAGTATTTT
TRBJ1-2,TRBD1,few,TRBV28,CASSEPGGKGYGYTF,TGTGCCAGCAGTGAACCAGGGGGTAAGGGCTATGGCTACACCTTC
TRBJ2-7,TRBD1,NA,TRBV19,CASSRRQGAFAYEQYF,TGTGCCAGTAGTAGGAGACAGGGGGCCTTCGCTTACGAGCAGTACTTC
TRBJ2-2,NA,NA,TRBV11-1,CASSSLGSTGELFF,TGTGCCAGCAGCTCCCTGGGGAGCACCGGGGAGCTGTTTTTT
TRBJ2-1,TRBD1,NA,TRBV28,CASSHGTGENYNEQFF,TGTGCCAGCAGTCATGGGACAGGGGAAAACTACAATGAGCAGTTCTTC
TRBJ1-2,NA,NA,TRBV7-9,CASSLRGGAHGYTF,TGTGCCAGCAGCTTAAGAGGGGGGGCGCACGGCTACACCTTC
TRBJ2-7,TRBD2,NA,TRBV6-2/TRBV6-3,CASSYPSSGNRAYEQYF,TGTGCCAGCAGTTACCCGTCTAGCGGGAACCGGGCCTACGAGCAGTACTTC
TRBJ2-6,NA,NA,TRBV3-1/TRBV3-2,CASSQGTVRGANVLTF,TGTGCCAGCAGCCAAGGGACAGTGAGGGGGGCCAACGTCCTGACTTTC
TRBJ1-3,NA,NA,TRBV6-5,CASSPLVVAGNTIYF,TGTGCCAGCAGTCCTCTCGTGGTTGCGGGAAACACCATATATTTT
TRBJ1-1,NA,NA,TRBV28,CASSSHPSTREAFF,TGTGCCAGCAGTTCCCACCCCTCTACGAGGGAAGCTTTCTTT
TRBJ2-3,TRBD2,once,TRBV3-1/TRBV3-2,CASSPLASGRTDTQYF,TGTGCCAGCAGCCCCCTGGCTAGCGGGAGGACAGATACGCAGTATTTT
TRBJ1-1,TRBD1,NA,TRBV7-9,CASSLNPGGASEAFF,TGTGCCAGCAGCTTAAATCCAGGGGGCGCATCCGAAGCTTTCTTT
TRBJ2-5,NA,NA,TRBV29-1,CSVWYSQETQYF,TGCAGCGTTTGGTACAGTCAAGAGACCCAGTACTTC
TRBJ1-5,NA,once,TRBV9,CASSEQGYNQPQHF,TGTGCCAGCAGCGAACAGGGATACAATCAGCCCCAGCATTTT
TRBJ2-3,TRBD2,NA,TRBV9,CASSIAGGQRTDTQYF,TGTGCCAGCAGCATCGCGGGAGGACAACGCACAGATACGCAGTATTTT
TRBJ2-1,TRBD2,NA,TRBV19,CASKSGGANEQFF,TGTGCCAGTAAGAGCGGGGGGGCCAATGAGCAGTTCTTC
TRBJ2-2,NA,NA,TRBV3-1/TRBV3-2,CASSQQGTGELFF,TGTGCCAGCAGTCAACAGGGAACCGGGGAGCTGTTTTTT
TRBJ2-7,NA,few,TRBV21-1,CASSKSFTGTVYEQYF,TGTGCCAGCAGCAAGTCCTTTACAGGGACGGTCTACGAGCAGTACTTC
TRBJ2-5,NA,NA,TRBV2,CASSVQTGQETQYF,TGTGCCAGCAGTGTACAGACAGGACAAGAGACCCAGTACTTC
TRBJ2-5,TRBD2,NA,TRBV3-1/TRBV3-2,CASSLPGGYRQETQYF,TGTGCCAGCAGCCTCCCGGGAGGGTATCGACAAGAGACCCAGTACTTC
TRBJ1-1,NA,NA,TRBV4-2,CASSQDVQVTEAFF,TGTGCCAGCAGCCAAGATGTACAAGTCACTGAAGCTTTCTTT
TRBJ1-3,NA,NA,TRBV25-1,CANSTTGNTIYF,TGTGCCAATTCTACGACTGGAAACACCATATATTTT
TRBJ1-4,NA,few,TRBV5-1,CASSLSGGSSNEKLFF,TGCGCCAGCAGCTTGTCCGGGGGGTCAAGTAATGAAAAACTGTTTTTT